Shown below are 8 T cell receptor beta chains from a single sample sequenced in a study of blood T cell repertoires in COVID-19. Method: immunoSEQ multiplex PCR; TCRdb's copy keeps in-frame clones and lacks some. Of a few hundred thousand clones in the sample, over 75% are singletons; the top ten hold 1.9%. Sequenced sample: peripheral blood. The receptors derive from a man under 40 who had recovered from COVID-19.

The chain is built from TRBV14 and TRBJ2-1; TRBD2 aligns across 12 bases. The CDR3 spans 16 residues. Germline assignment: CDR1 SGHDN and CDR2 FVKESK. V lost 8 bases and J lost 10; bases outside the gene matches: 15. The CDR3 sequence is CASPIQRTSGVREQFF. DNA of the CDR3: TGTGCCAGCCCCATCCAAAGGACTAGCGGGGTAAGGGAGCAGTTCTTC.

The chain is built from TRBV15 and TRBJ1-6; TRBD1 agrees at 10 bases. The junction had 8 bases not matched to a gene; V was cut back by 4 bases and J by 2 bases. Germline V gene data show CDR1 as LNHNV and CDR2 as YYDKDF (reference sequence). The length of the CDR3 is 18 residues. CDR3 in amino acids: CATSNRQGAITYNSPLHF. CDR3 DNA sequence: TGTGCCACCAGCAACCGACAGGGGGCTATCACCTATAATTCACCCCTCCACTTT. Supplemented by reference TRBV15 and TRBJ1-6, the full variable domain reads DAMVIQNPRYQVTQFGKPVTLSCSQTLNHNVMYWYQQKSSQAPKLLFHYYDKDFNNEADTPDNFQSRRPNTSFCFLDIRSPGLGDTAMYLCATSNRQGAITYNSPLHFGNGTRLTVT.

The V gene is TRBV27, the J gene TRBJ2-7; D is ambiguous. Germline V gene lookup returns CDR1 MNHEY and CDR2 SMNVEV (reference sequence). With 1 base removed from V and 2 bases from J, the gap between germline ends came to 9 bases. The CDR3 loop spans 14 amino acids. The CDR3 reads CASSLCTETYEQYV. The CDR3 DNA sequence: TGTGCCAGCAGTTTATGTACAGAAACCTACGAGCAGTACGTC.

This rearrangement joins TRBV3-1 (or the pseudogene TRBV3-2) to TRBJ1-4; 7 bases align to TRBD1. CDR3 length: 16 residues. With V trimmed by 4 bases and J by 4 bases, 9 bases remained unmatched. Germline loops: CDR1 LGHDT, CDR2 YNNKEL (reference sequence). CDR3: CASSPLLRDSNEKLFF. In DNA, the CDR3 is TGTGCCAGCAGCCCCTTGCTGAGGGACAGTAATGAAAAACTGTTTTTT.

This clone was seen more than once but under ten times. V is TRBV18 and J is TRBJ1-2; TRBD1 aligns across 8 bases. The V segment lost 3 bases and the J segment 4 bases; nucleotides outside the gene matches: 4. The CDR3 is 14 amino acids. Germline V gene lookup returns CDR1 KGHSH and CDR2 LQKENI. The CDR3, as DNA: TGTGCCAGCTCACCGGGACAGGTGATCTATGGCTACACCTTC. Its translation is CASSPGQVIYGYTF.

The chain joins TRBV29-1 to TRBJ1-2, with TRBD1 identical over 7 bases. V dropped 1 base and J dropped 3; count of bases not matched to a gene: 5. The CDR3 is 14 amino acids. Germline CDR1 reads SQVTM; CDR2 reads ANQGSEA. The CDR3 nucleotides read TGCAGCGTTGAAGTGAAGGGGGCGGACTATGGCTACACCTTC. The encoded protein is CSVEVKGADYGYTF.

This chain joins TRBV19 and TRBJ1-2, with D possibly matching TRBD1 (5 bases). Deletions cut 11 bases from V and 4 bases from J, with 17 bases between. The CDR3 runs 13 residues. The germline CDR1 and CDR2 sequences are LNHDA and SQIVND (reference sequence). In DNA form, the CDR3 reads TGTGCCGGATCCGGCCGGGGGTCCTATGGCTACACCTTC. Its translation: CAGSGRGSYGYTF.

The J gene is TRBJ1-2, the V gene TRBV19; the D gene is possibly TRBD1 (5 bases). V was pared by 3 bases and J by 8 bases, with 13 bases between. Germline CDR1 is LNHDA and CDR2 is SQIVND (reference sequence). The CDR3 contains 13 residues. The CDR3 bases are TGTGCCAGTAGTATGGGGCCCCATGCAGGCTACACCTTC. It translates to CASSMGPHAGYTF.